This T cell receptor (beta chain) was sequenced in a study of technical replicates of blood from a few donors. CDR1 and CDR2 from the germline V gene are SGHVS and FQNEAQ. The ends were cut back, 4 bases at V and 3 bases at J, with 18 bases in the middle. The CDR3 has 17 amino acids. Sequencing was performed with immunoSEQ multiplex PCR; in TCRdb, only in-frame clones are kept and a portion is missing. The repertoire holds 100,000 or so clones, with over 90% as singletons. Sequenced material: T cells isolated from PBMCs. The sequence was obtained from a human donor in good health. The chain couples TRBV7-8 to TRBJ1-4, with D hard to call. In nucleotides, the CDR3 is TGTGCCAGCAGCTCCCAACGGGAGGGTTGGTCTAATGAAAAACTGTTTTTT. It translates to CASSSQREGWSNEKLFF.